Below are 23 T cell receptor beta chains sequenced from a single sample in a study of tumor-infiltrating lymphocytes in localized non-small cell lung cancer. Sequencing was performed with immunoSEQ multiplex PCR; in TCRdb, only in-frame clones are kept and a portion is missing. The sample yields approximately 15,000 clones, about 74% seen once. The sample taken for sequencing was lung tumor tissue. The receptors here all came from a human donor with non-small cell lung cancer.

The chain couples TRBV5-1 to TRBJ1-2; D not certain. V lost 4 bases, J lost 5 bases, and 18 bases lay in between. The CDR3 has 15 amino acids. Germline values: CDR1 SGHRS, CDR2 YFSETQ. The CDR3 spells CASSSGSSQGYGYTF. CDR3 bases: TGCGCCAGCAGCAGCGGGAGTAGCCAAGGGTATGGCTACACCTTC.

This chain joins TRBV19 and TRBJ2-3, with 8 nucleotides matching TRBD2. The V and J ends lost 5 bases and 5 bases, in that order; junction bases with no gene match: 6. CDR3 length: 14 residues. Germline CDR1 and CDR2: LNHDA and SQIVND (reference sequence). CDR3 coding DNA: TGTGCCAGTAGTGTGAGCGGGGGCCAAGATACGCAGTATTTT. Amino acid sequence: CASSVSGGQDTQYF.

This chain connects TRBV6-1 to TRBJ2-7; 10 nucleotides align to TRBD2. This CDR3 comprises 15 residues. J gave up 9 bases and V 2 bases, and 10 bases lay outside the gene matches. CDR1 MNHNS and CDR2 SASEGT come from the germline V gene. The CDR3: CASSEPGLAAAVQYF. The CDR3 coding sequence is TGTGCCAGCAGTGAACCCGGACTAGCGGCCGCGGTGCAGTACTTC.

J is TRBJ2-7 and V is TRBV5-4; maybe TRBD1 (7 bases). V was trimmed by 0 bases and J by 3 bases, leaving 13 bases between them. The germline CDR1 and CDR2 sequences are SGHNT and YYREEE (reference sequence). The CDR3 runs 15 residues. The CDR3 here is CASSLEEGAGYEQYF. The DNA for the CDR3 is TGTGCCAGCAGCTTGGAGGAGGGGGCGGGCTACGAGCAGTACTTC.

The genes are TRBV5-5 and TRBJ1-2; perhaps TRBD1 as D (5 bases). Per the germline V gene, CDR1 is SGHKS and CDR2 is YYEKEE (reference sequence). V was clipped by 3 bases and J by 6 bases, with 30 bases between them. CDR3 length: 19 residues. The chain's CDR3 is CASSSRDRSYPLRVDGYTF. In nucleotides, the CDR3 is TGTGCCAGCAGCTCTCGAGACAGATCTTACCCTCTACGAGTGGATGGCTACACCTTC.

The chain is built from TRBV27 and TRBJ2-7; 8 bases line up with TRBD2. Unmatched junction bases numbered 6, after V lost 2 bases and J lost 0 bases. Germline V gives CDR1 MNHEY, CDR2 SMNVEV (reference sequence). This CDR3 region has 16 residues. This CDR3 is CASSLQGGRFSYEQYF. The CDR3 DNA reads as TGTGCCAGCAGTTTACAGGGCGGGAGGTTCTCCTACGAGCAGTACTTC.

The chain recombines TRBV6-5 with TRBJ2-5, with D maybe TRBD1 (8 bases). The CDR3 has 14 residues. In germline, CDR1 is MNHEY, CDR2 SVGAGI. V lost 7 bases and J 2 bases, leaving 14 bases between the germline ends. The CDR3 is CASKAGQAQETQYF. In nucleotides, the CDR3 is TGTGCCAGCAAAGCGGGACAGGCTCAAGAGACCCAGTACTTC.

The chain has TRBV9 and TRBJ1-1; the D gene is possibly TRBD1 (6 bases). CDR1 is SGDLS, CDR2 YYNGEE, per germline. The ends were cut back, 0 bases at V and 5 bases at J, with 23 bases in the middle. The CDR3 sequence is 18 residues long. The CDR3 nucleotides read TGTGCCAGCAGCGTAGAGGGGGACACGATGAGGGCGGGGACTGAAGCTTTCTTT. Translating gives CASSVEGDTMRAGTEAFF.

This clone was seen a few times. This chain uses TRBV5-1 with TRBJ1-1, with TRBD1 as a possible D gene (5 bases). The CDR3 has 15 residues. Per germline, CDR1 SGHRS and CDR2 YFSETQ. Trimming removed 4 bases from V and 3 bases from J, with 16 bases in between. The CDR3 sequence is CASSGRSSGDTEAFF. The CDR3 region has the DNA TGCGCCAGCAGCGGCAGGTCTTCGGGGGACACTGAAGCTTTCTTT.

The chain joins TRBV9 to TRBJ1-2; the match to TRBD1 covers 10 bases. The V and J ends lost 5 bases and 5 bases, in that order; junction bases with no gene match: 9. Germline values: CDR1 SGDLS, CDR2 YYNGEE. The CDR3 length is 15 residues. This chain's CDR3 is CASSIRDRGDYGYTF. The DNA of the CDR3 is TGTGCCAGCAGTATCCGGGACAGGGGCGATTATGGCTACACCTTC.

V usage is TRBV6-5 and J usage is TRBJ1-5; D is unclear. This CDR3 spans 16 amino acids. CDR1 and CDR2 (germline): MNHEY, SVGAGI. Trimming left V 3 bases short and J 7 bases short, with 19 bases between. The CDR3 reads CASSYSNPRVGQPQHF. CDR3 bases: TGTGCCAGCAGTTATTCGAATCCACGGGTAGGACAGCCCCAGCATTTT.

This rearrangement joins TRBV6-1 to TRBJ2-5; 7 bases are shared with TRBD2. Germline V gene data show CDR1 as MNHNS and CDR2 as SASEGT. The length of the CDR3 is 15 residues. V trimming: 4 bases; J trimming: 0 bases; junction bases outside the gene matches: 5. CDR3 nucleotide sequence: TGTGCCAGCAGTGTATCCAGCGGGGACCAAGAGACCCAGTACTTC. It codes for CASSVSSGDQETQYF.

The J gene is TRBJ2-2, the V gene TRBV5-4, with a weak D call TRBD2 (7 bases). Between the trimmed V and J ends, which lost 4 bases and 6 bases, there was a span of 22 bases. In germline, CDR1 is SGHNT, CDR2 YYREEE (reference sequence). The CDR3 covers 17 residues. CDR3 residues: CASSRGGATSGAGELFF. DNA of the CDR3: TGTGCCAGCAGCAGGGGGGGGGCGACTTCTGGGGCCGGGGAGCTGTTTTTT.

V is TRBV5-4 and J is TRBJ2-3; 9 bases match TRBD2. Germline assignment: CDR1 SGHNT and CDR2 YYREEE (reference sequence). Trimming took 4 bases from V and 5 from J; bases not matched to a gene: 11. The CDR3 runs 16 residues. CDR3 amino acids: CASSIFLAGAEDTQYF. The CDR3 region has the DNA TGTGCCAGCAGCATATTCTTAGCGGGAGCGGAAGATACGCAGTATTTT. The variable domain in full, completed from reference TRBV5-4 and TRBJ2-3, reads ETGVTQSPTHLIKTRGQQVTLRCSSQSGHNTVSWYQQALGQGPQFIFQYYREEENGRGNFPPRFSGLQFPNYSSELNVNALELDDSALYLCASSIFLAGAEDTQYFGPGTRLTVL.

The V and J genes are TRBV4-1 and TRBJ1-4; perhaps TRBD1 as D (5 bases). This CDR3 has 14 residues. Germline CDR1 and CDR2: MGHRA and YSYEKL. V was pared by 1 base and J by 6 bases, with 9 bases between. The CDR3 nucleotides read TGCGCCAGCAGCCAAGGGGTAGGGGATGAAAAACTGTTTTTT. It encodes CASSQGVGDEKLFF.

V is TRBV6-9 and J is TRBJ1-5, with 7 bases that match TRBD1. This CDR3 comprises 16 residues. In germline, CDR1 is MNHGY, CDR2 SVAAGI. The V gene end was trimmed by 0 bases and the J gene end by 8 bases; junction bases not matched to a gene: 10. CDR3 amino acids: CASSYSGDRRREPQHF. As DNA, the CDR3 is TGTGCCAGCAGTTATTCAGGGGACAGACGCAGAGAGCCCCAGCATTTT.

DNA of the CDR3: TGTGCCAGTAGGGCAGGGGGCGGAGATACGCAGTATTTT. Translated: CASRAGGGDTQYF. The chain recombines TRBV19 with TRBJ2-3; TRBD1 agrees at 8 bases. Germline V gene data show CDR1 as LNHDA and CDR2 as SQIVND (reference sequence). The CDR3 is 13 amino acids. V lost 6 bases, J lost 5 bases, and 4 bases stayed unmatched.

For the CDR3, the DNA is TGTGCCAGCAGGGCCCGGGGTACCGGGGAGCTGTTTTTT. This encodes CASRARGTGELFF. The chain uses TRBV5-8 and TRBJ2-2, with D possibly being TRBD2 (5 bases). V dropped 5 bases and J dropped 5 bases, with 10 bases sitting between them. CDR1 is SGHTS, CDR2 YDEGEE, per germline. The length of the CDR3 is 13 residues. The whole variable domain, remainder taken from reference TRBV5-8 and TRBJ2-2, is EAGVTQSPTHLIKTRGQQATLRCSPISGHTSVYWYQQALGLGLQFLLWYDEGEERNRGNFPPRFSGRQFPNYSSELNVNALELEDSALYLCASRARGTGELFFGEGSRLTVL.

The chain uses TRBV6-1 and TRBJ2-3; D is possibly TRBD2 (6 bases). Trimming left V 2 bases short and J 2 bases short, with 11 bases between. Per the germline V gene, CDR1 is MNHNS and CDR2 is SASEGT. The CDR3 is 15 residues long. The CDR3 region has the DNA TGTGCCAGCAGTGAATTCGCGGGGTCCACAGATACGCAGTATTTT. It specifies CASSEFAGSTDTQYF.

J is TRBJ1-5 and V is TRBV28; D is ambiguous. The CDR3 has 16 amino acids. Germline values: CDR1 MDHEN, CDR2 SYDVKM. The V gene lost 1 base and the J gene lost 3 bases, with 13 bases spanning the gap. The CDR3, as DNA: TGTGCCAGCAGTTTATCCATGTCCAGGTTCAATCAGCCCCAGCATTTT. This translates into CASSLSMSRFNQPQHF.

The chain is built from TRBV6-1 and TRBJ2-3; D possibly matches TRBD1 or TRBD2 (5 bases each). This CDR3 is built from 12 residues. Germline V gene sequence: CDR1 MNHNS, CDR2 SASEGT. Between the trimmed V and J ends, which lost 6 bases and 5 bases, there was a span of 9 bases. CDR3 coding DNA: TGTGCCAGCAGGCCGAGGGGAGATACGCAGTATTTT. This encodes CASRPRGDTQYF.

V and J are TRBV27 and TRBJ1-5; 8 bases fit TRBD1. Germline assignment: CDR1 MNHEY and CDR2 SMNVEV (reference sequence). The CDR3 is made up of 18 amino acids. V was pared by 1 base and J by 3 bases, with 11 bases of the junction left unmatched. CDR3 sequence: CASSLWGGGQANNQPQHF. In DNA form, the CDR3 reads TGTGCCAGCAGTTTATGGGGTGGGGGACAGGCCAACAATCAGCCCCAGCATTTT.

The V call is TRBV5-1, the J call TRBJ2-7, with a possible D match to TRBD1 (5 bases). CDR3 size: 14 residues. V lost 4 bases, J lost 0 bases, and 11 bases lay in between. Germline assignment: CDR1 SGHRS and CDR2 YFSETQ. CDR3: CASSVSRDSYEQYF. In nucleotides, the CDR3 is TGCGCCAGCAGCGTAAGCAGGGACTCCTACGAGCAGTACTTC.